Detailed here is one T cell receptor (beta chain). As yet, its antigen is unknown. This CDR3 region has 14 residues. From germline, CDR1 is SGHTA and CDR2 FQGTGA. The germline V and J ends were trimmed by 5 bases and 3 bases, with 11 bases remaining between them. The sample is drawn from a study of regulatory T cells in long-lasting Graves disease. The time point: newly diagnosed GD, antithyroid drugs for less than 3 months. RNA extracted from PBMCs served as the sequencing template. Guidelines of the American Thyroid Association were used to diagnose Graves' disease. Arm-PCR of CDR3 regions and iRepertoire HTBI primers were used to build TCR beta libraries. TCRdb ran MiXCR on the multiplex PCR reads and lists one entry per CDR3 protein. Of around 420,000 distinct CDR3 sequences in the sample, 15% were seen once. Study-wide results and limits: Clonotypes that were public and shared totalled a few thousand in persistent patients versus about 1,000 in new patients. For persistent Graves' patients, TCR diversity was lower than for newly diagnosed ones. Newly diagnosed disease favored TRBV20-1 and TRBJ2-1 over persistent disease.

The clonotype comes from a female donor with Graves disease. The gene calls are TRBV7-3 and TRBJ2-1, with D hard to call. The specimen comprised peripheral blood mononuclear cells (PBMCs), sampled at new diagnosis, from a patient treated with antithyroid drugs. CDR3 DNA sequence: TGTGCCAGCAGCCTAATTCCTAGCTACAATGAGCAGTTCTTC. Translating it yields CASSLIPSYNEQFF.